The following is a T cell receptor (beta chain) sequence with its context. Its cognate antigen is unknown. Clones were sequenced by immunoSEQ multiplex PCR, and TCRdb holds only the in-frame ones, with some missing. The profile covers tens of thousands of clones, with roughly 79% appearing a single time and roughly 5% taken by the ten largest. This entry belongs to a study of a mutant IDH1 vaccine in newly diagnosed glioma. This sample's time point: week 35, safety follow-up. Every vaccination contained 300 ug of the mutant IDH1 20-mer peptide and was paired with topical imiquimod. The CDR3 is 16 amino acids. The germline CDR1 and CDR2 sequences are LNHDA and SQIVND (reference sequence).

Sequencing was performed on PBMCs, taken from a glioma patient whose treatment included an IDH1 peptide vaccine. V gene TRBV19 combines with J gene TRBJ1-4; 9 bases agree with TRBD1. The clonotype was recovered from a woman aged 40 to 50 with glioma. Some clones in this sample may be carry-over from other donors' samples. The CDR3 DNA reads as TGTGTAACTACTAATTTGACGGGACAGGGTCGAGAAAAACTGTTTTTT. Amino acids: CVTTNLTGQGREKLFF.